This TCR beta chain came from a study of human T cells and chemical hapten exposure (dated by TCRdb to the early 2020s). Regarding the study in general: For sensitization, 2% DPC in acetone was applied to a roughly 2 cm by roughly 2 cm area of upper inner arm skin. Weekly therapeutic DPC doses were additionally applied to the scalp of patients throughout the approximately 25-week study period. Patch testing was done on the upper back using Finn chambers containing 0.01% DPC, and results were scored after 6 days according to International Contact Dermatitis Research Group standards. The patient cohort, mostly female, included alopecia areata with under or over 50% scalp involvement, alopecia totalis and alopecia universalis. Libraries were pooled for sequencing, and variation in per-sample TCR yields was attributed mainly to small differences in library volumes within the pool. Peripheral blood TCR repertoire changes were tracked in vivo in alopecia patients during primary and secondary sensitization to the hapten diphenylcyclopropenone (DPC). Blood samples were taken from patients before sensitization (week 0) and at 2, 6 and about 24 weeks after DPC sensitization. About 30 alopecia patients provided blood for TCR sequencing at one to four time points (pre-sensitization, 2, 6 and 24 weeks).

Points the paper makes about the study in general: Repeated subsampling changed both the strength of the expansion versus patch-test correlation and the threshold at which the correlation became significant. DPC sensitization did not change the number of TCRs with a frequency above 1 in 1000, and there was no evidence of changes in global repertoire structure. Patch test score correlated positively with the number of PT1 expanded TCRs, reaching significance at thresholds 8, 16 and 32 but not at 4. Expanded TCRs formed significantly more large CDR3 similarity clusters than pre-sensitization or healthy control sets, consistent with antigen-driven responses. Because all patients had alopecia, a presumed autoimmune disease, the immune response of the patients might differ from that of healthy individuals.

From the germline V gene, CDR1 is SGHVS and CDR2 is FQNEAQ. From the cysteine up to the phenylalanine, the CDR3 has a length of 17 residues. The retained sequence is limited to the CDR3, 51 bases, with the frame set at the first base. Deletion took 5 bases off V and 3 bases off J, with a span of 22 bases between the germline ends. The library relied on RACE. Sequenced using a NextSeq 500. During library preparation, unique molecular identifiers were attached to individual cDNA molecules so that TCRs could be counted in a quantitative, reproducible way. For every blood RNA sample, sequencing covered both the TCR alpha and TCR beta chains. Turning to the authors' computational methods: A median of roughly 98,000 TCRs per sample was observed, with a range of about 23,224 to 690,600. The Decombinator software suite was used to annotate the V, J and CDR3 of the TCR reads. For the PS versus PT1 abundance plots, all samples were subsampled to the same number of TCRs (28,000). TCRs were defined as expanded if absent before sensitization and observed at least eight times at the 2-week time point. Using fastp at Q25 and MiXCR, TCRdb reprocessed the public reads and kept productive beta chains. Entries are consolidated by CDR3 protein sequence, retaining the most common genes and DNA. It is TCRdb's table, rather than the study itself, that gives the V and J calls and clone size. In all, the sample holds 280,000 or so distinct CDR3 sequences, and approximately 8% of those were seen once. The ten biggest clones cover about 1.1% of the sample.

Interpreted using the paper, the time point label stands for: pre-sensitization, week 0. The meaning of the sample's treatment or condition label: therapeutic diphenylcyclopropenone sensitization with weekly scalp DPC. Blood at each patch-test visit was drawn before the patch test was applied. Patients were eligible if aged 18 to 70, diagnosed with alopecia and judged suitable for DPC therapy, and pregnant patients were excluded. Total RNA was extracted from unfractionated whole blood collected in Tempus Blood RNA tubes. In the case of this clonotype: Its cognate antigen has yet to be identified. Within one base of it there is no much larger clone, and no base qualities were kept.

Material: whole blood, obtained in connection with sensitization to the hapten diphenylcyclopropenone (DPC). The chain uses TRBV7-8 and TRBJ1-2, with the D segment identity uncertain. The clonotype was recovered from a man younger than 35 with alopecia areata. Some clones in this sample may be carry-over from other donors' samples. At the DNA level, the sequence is TGTGCCAGCAGCCCACCGTTAGGTGCGGGTGGTGACTATGGCTACACCTTC. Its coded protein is CASSPPLGAGGDYGYTF.